This paragraph reports one T cell receptor beta chain. Germline V gives CDR1 LGHDT, CDR2 YNNKEL (reference sequence). The CDR3 covers 18 residues. J lost 4 bases, V lost 4 bases, and 16 bases had no gene match. The entry originates in a study of blood T cells in healthy people across ages. On the study more broadly: Template-switching capture recovered about one barcoded beta molecule per two T cells.

Extractions gave at least 6 micrograms of total RNA per sample. The second PCR ran about 6 to 12 cycles with a sample-barcoded 5' primer and J-beta primers. MiXCR was run by TCRdb on the 5' RACE reads, yielding one entry per CDR3 protein. In the table there are about 1.1 million distinct CDR3 sequences, roughly two fifths of which are singletons. This sequence originates from a man between 18 and 29 years old in good health. The sample comprised blood. The chain has TRBV3-1 and TRBJ2-3, with 8 bases fitting TRBD2. DNA for the CDR3: TGTGCCAGCAGCCTCAAACATAGCGGGGCCAGCAGCGCAGATACGCAGTATTTT. Translating gives CASSLKHSGASSADTQYF.